This paragraph reports one TCR beta chain. Its cognate antigen has yet to be identified. It has no much larger one-base neighbor in the sample; base qualities were not kept. Each collaborating institution followed its own protocols to collect whole blood in K2EDTA tubes. For TCRbeta analysis, collaborator samples were shipped as frozen whole blood, as isolated PBMCs, or as DNA extracted from either sample type. These data are taken from a study of blood T cell repertoires in COVID-19 (dated by TCRdb to 2019 to 2021). Turning to the overall study: Samples from collaborators originated in the United States, Italy and Spain and spanned both the acute and convalescent phases of COVID-19. Sample metadata almost always included a de-identified subject ID, COVID-19 status, age in years and sex. Samples were obtained from the ongoing ImmuneRACE study (first 160 participants) and from approximately 1,200 subjects provided by 6 global collaborators. Where HLA class I and class II types were available, the types were taken from metadata supplied by the sample provider, not from assay-based typing. The dataset comprised deeply sampled blood TCRbeta repertoires from subjects exposed to, actively infected with, or recovered from COVID-19. The material from the prospective study consisted of cDNA or gDNA derived from T cells, B-cell-depleted T cells, or PBMCs. The repertoires were released in a freely available public database meant as a resource for research on the immune response to SARS-CoV-2.

The immunoSEQ Assay, a bias-controlled multiplex PCR, was used to amplify TCRbeta CDR3 regions from genomic DNA. Per the source publication's procedure: The number of nucleated cells in each sample was estimated by amplification of reference gene primers within the assay. To quantify the absolute abundance of each unique TCRbeta CDR3 rearrangement, sequence reads were collapsed and filtered. Productive Simpson clonality was computed per sample as the square root of Simpson's diversity index over productive rearrangements. In its TCRdb copy, this immuneACCESS table keeps in-frame sequences only and misses some clones. Where compared with another copy, unresolved V genes explain less than half of these, and the others have no known cause. The DNA was the basis for D and trimming; V, J and clone size are from that table. This sample has about 200,000 clones in its table, and 80% of those were observed once. The ten largest clones capture about 7% of the sample.

The CDR3 holds 14 amino acids from the cysteine to the phenylalanine. Only the CDR3 portion is preserved as DNA: 42 bases, with reading frame beginning at the first base. The V and J ends are trimmed by 3 bases and 1 base, leaving 9 bases between them. CDR1 and CDR2 are drawn from the germline V gene: LGHNA, YSLEER. Paper-wide results and their limitations: The amount of clinical and demographic metadata varied by source and participant and was provided uncurated.

This TCR was recovered from a man aged 60 to 75 with acute or convalescent COVID-19. The chain uses TRBV4-3 and TRBJ1-2, with no reliable assignment of the D segment. The sequenced sample was peripheral blood. The CDR3 region has the sequence CASSQAEVNYGYTF. In nucleotide form, the sequence is TGCGCCAGCAGCCAGGCGGAGGTTAACTATGGCTACACCTTC.